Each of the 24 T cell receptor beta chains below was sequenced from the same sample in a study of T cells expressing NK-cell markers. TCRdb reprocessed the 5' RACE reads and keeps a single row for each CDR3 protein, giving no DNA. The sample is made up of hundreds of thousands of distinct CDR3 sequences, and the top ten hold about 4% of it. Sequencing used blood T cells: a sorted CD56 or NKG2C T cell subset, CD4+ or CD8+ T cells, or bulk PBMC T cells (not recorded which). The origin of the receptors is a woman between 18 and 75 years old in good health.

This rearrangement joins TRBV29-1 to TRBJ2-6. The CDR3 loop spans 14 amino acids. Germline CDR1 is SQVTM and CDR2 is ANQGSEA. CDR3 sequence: CSVDTPSGANVLTF.

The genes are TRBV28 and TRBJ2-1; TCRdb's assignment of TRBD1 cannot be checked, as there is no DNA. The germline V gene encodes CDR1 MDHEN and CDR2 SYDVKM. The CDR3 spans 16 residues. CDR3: CASTSGWTGTSNEQFF.

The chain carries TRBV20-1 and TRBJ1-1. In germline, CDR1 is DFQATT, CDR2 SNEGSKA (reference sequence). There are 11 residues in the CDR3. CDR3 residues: CSASFRTEAFF.

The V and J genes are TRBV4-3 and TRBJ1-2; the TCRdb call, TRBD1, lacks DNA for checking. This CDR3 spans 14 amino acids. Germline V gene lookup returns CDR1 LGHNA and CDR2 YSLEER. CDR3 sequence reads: CASSPGEQNYGYTF.

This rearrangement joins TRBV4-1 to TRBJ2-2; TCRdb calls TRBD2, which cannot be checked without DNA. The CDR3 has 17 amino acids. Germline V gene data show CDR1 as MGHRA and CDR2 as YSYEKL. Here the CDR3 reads CASSQDSSRIGLGELFF.

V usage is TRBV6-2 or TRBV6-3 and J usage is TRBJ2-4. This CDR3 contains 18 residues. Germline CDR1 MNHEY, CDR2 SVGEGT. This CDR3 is CASSPYPTNALAKNIQYF.

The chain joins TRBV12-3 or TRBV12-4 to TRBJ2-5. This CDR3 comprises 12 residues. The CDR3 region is CASSLVEETQYF.

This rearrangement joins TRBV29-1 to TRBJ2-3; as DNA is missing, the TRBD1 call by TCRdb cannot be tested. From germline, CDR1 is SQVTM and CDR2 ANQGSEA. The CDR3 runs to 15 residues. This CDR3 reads CSVGTQGFVTDTQYF.

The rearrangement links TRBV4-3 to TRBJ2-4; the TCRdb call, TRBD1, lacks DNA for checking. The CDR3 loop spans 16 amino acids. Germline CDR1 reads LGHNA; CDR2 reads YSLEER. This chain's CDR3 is CASSRDQSFPGYIQYF.

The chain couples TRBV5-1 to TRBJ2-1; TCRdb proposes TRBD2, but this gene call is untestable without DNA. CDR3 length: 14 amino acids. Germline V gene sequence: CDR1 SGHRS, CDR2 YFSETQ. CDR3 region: CASRISGSENEQFF.

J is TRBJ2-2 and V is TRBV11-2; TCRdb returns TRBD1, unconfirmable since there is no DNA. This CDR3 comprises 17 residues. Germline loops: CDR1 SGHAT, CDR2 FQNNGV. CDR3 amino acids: CASRPLSGGTNTGELFF.

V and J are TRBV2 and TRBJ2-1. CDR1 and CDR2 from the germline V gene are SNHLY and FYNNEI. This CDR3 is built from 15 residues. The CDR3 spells CASIETGSSYNEQFF.

CDR3: CSAVGGGDDGDTQYF. This sequence joins TRBV20-1 and TRBJ2-3; the D call of TRBD1 rests on TCRdb alone, since no DNA is present to check it. This CDR3 has 15 residues. Germline CDR1 reads DFQATT; CDR2 reads SNEGSKA (reference sequence).

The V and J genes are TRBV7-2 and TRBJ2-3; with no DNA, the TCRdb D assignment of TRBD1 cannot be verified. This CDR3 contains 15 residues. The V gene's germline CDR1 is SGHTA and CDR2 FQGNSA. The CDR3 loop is CASRGQGKSTDTQYF.

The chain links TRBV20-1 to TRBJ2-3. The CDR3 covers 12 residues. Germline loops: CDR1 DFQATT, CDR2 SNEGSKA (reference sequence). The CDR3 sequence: CSARDLGLTQYF.

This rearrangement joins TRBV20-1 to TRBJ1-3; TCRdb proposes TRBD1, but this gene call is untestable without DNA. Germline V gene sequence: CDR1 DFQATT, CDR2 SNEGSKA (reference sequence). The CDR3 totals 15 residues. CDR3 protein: CSARDRTQTGNTIYF.

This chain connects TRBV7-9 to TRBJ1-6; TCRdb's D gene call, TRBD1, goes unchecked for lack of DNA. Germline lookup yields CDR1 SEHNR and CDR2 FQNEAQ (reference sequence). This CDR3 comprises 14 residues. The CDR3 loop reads CASSLRDSYSPLHF.

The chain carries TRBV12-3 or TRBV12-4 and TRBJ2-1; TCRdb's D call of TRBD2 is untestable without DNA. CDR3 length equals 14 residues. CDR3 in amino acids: CASSLRTSGNEQFF.

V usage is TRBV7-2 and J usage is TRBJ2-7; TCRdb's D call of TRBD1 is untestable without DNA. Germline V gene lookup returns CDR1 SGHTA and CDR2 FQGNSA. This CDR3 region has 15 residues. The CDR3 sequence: CASSFGTGLSYEQYF.

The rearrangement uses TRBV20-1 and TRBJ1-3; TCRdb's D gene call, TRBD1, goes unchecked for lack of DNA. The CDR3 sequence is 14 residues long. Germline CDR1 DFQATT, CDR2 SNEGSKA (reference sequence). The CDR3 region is CSAPDRGSGNTIYF.

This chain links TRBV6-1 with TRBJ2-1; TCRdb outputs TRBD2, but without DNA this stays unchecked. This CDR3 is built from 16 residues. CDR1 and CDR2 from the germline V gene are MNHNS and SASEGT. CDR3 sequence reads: CASSEVLAGGGNEQFF.

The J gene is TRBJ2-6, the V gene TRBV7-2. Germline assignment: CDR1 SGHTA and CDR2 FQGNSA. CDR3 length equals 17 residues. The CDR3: CASSSRGQNSGANVLTF.

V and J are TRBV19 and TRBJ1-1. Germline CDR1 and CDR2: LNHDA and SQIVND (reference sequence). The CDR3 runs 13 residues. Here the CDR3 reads CASSIQENTEAFF.

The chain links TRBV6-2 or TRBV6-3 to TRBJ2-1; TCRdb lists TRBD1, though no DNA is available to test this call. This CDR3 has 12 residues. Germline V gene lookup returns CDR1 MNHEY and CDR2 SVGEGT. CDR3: CASSYTGDEQFF.